The source of this T cell receptor (beta chain) is a study of CD8 T cells in Susac syndrome. Study-wide points: The authors acknowledged that their TCR sequencing and HLA analysis involved a relatively small number of individuals.

Trimming cost V 4 bases and J 5 bases; bases outside gene matches: 8. The V gene's germline CDR1 is LGHNA and CDR2 YNFKEQ. The CDR3 is 16 amino acids. Comment on this clonotype: Its antigen is unidentified.

CD8+ and CD4+ blood T cells underwent TCR beta sequencing. Reverse transcription of about 0.5 to 1 ug RNA was performed with random hexamers. By means of immunoSEQ multiplex PCR, TCR beta CDR3 spanning 54 Vbeta and 13 Jbeta underwent amplification. TCRdb itself ran the immunoSEQ multiplex PCR reads through MiXCR, one entry per CDR3 protein. This table holds 100,000 to 150,000 distinct CDR3 sequences, roughly 94% found once. The V gene is TRBV4-2, the J gene TRBJ2-3, with 11 nucleotides matching TRBD2. The specimen sequenced was CD4+ T cells from PBMCs. This TCR was sampled from a human donor in good health. The CDR3 protein is CASSPRLAGSGDTQYF. The CDR3 coding sequence is TGTGCCAGCAGCCCAAGACTAGCGGGATCGGGAGATACGCAGTATTTT.